Presented here are 9 T cell receptor beta chains from one specimen sequenced in a study of blood T cells in healthy people across ages. With a J-beta primer mix and a sample-barcoded 5' primer, a second PCR ran 7 to 11 cycles. TCRdb reanalysed the 5' RACE reads using MiXCR and keeps one entry per CDR3 protein. In the table there are some 930,000 distinct CDR3 sequences, 25% to 30% of which are singletons. Another study also made use of these data, one on T cells of mothers and their children.

Sequenced material: blood. The receptors derive from a woman between 40 and 50 years old in good health.

This clonotype was seen many times. The V and J genes are TRBV15 and TRBJ1-2, with D perhaps matching TRBD1 (5 bases). V lost 0 bases, J lost 2 bases, and 10 bases lay in between. The CDR3 extends over 15 amino acids. CDR1 and CDR2 from the germline V gene are LNHNV and YYDKDF (reference sequence). The CDR3 DNA sequence: TGTGCCACCAGCAGAGACAGGGAAGACAACTATGGCTACACCTTC. The encoded protein is CATSRDREDNYGYTF.

V gene TRBV7-2 combines with J gene TRBJ2-5; D may correspond to TRBD1 or TRBD2 (5 bases each). Germline loops: CDR1 SGHTA, CDR2 FQGNSA. V lost 0 bases, J lost 9 bases, and 23 bases lay in between. The CDR3 loop spans 17 amino acids. The CDR3 region is CASSLAGPGPSSVAQYF. Written as DNA, the CDR3 is TGTGCCAGCAGCTTAGCCGGGCCGGGGCCCTCCTCGGTGGCCCAGTACTTC. Supplemented by reference TRBV7-2 and TRBJ2-5, the full variable domain reads GAGVSQSPSNKVTEKGKDVELRCDPISGHTALYWYRQSLGQGLEFLIYFQGNSAPDKSGLPSDRFSAERTGGSVSTLTIQRTQQEDSAVYLCASSLAGPGPSSVAQYFGPGTRLLVL.

The J gene is TRBJ2-1, the V gene TRBV20-1, with 10 bases that match TRBD1. This CDR3 comprises 17 residues. Germline CDR1 is DFQATT and CDR2 is SNEGSKA (reference sequence). J gave up 6 bases and V 0 bases, and 11 bases lay outside the gene matches. The CDR3 spells CSARDLARGTGVNEQFF. CDR3 sequence (DNA): TGCAGTGCTAGAGATCTCGCTCGGGGGACAGGGGTCAATGAGCAGTTCTTC.

The table lists this clonotype with a few counts. A much larger clone differs from this one at a single base, so this may be a read error. The rearrangement uses TRBV7-9 and TRBJ1-6, with unresolved D. Germline V CDR1 and CDR2: SEHNR, FQNEAQ (reference sequence). CDR3 length: 14 residues. CDR3 DNA: TGTGCCAGCAGCTTAGACCAATATAATTCACTCCTCCACTTT. This codes for CASSLDQYNSLLHF. The variable domain in full, completed from reference TRBV7-9 and TRBJ1-6, reads DTGVSQNPRHKITKRGQNVTFRCDPISEHNRLYWYRQTLGQGPEFLTYFQNEAQLEKSRLLSDRFSAERPKGSFSTLEIQRTEQGDSAMYLCASSLDQYNSLLHFGNGTRLTVT.

The sample holds many counts of this clonotype. The chain carries TRBV6-5 and TRBJ1-2; 9 positions agree with TRBD1. The CDR3 covers 14 residues. Germline loops: CDR1 MNHEY, CDR2 SVGAGI. V was pared by 9 bases and J by 4 bases, with 9 bases of the junction left unmatched. The CDR3 reads CASFSGTGLYGYTF. CDR3 DNA sequence: TGTGCCAGTTTTTCCGGGACAGGGCTCTATGGCTACACCTTC.

On this clonotype: A read error is possible here, since a much larger clone lies one base away. The chain combines TRBV12-3 or TRBV12-4 with TRBJ2-7, with 10 bases lining up with TRBD2. Trimming took 3 bases from V and 2 from J; bases not matched to a gene: 4. The CDR3 runs to 15 residues. CDR3 region: CASSFIAGGAYEQYF. The CDR3 DNA is TGTGCCAGCAGTTTCATAGCGGGGGGTGCCTACGAGCAGTACTTC.

As regards this clonotype: A much larger clone differs by one base, so this may be a read error. The CDR3 loop reads CASSLVGRVGSYEQFF. In nucleotides, the CDR3 is TGTGCCAGCAGCTTAGTCGGGAGGGTGGGGTCCTACGAGCAGTTCTTC. This chain links TRBV7-2 with TRBJ2-7; 8 positions match TRBD2. The J call may be incorrect, as the DNA end agrees better with TRBJ2-1. This CDR3 has 16 amino acids. Germline CDR1 and CDR2: SGHTA and FQGNSA.

This clonotype was seen a single time. This could be a read error, since a much larger clone is one nucleotide away. The chain joins TRBV7-9 to TRBJ2-2, with 10 bases identical to TRBD2. V shed 5 bases, J shed 4 bases, and the junction held 16 bases outside the gene matches. The CDR3 loop spans 19 amino acids. Germline V lookup: CDR1 SEHNR, CDR2 FQNEAQ (reference sequence). CDR3 sequence: CASSLRSLAGDSVTGELFF. The CDR3 coding sequence is TGTGCCAGCAGCCTTAGGAGCCTAGCGGGGGACTCGGTCACCGGGGAGCTGTTTTTT.

The chain carries TRBV7-2 and TRBJ2-7; possible D gene TRBD1, 7 bases. Germline values: CDR1 SGHTA, CDR2 FQGNSA. There are 15 residues in the CDR3. Trimming took off 5 bases at V and 2 bases at J, with 16 bases between the two ends. This chain's CDR3 is CASSPQGGLTYEQYF. As DNA, the CDR3 is TGTGCCAGCAGCCCTCAGGGGGGCCTCACCTACGAGCAGTACTTC.